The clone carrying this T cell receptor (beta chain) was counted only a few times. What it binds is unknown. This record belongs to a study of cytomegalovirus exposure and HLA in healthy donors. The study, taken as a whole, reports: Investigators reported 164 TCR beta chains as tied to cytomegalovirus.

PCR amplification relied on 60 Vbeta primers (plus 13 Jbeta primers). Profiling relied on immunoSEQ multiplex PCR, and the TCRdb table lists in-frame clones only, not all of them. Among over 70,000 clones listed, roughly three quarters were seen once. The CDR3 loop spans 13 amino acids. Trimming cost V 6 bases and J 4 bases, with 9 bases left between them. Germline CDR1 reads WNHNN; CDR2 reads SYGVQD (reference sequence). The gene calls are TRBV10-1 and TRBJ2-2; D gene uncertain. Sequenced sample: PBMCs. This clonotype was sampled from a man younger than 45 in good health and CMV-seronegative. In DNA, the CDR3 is TGCGCCAGCAGCCTCGTCTCCACCGGGGAGCTGTTTTTT. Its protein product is CASSLVSTGELFF.